This TCR beta chain is drawn from a study of blood T cells in healthy people across ages. General study points: Roughly linearly, TCR beta diversity per million T cells fell as age increased. The study found more naive CD4+ cells and higher diversity in long-lived than aged donors.

Alongside a J-beta primer mix, a sample-barcoded 5' primer served in a second PCR lasting roughly 6 to 11 cycles. One entry per CDR3 protein results from TCRdb running MiXCR on the 5' RACE reads. The data contain about 700,000 distinct CDR3 sequences, roughly 32% of them singletons. Turning to this clonotype: What it binds is unknown.

Healthy Caucasian individuals from Russia aged roughly 6 to 90 served as donors. Isolation recovered at least 6 million PBMCs from every sample. CDR1 SGHTA and CDR2 FQGTGA come from the germline V gene. The CDR3 spans 18 residues. This receptor was taken from a woman aged 80 or older in good health. The chain recombines TRBV7-3 with TRBJ2-1; D may be TRBD1 (5 bases). The closer fit of TRBJ2-7 to the DNA end suggests the J call may be wrong. Material: blood. CDR3 protein: CASNLIGRISKGYNEQYF. The CDR3, as DNA: TGTGCCAGCAACTTGATTGGCAGAATCAGTAAGGGGTACAATGAGCAGTACTTC.